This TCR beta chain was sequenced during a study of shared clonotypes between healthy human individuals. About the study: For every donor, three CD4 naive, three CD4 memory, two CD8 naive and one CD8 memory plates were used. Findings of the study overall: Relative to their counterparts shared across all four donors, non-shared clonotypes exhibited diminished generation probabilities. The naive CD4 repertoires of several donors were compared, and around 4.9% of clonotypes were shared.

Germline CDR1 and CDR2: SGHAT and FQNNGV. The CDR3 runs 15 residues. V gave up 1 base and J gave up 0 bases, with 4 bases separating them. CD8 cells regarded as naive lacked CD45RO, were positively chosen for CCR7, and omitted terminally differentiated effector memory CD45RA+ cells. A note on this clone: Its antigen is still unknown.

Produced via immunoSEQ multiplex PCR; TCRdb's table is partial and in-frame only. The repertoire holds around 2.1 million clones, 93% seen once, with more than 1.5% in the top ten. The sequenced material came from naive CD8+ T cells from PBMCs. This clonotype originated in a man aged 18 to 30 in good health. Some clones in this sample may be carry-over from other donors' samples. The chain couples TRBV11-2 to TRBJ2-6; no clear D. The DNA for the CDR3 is TGTGCCAGCAGCTTAGCCCTCTCTGGGGCCAACGTCCTGACTTTC. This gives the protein CASSLALSGANVLTF.